This entry concerns a single T cell receptor (beta chain). This CDR3 is 14 amino acids long. The germline gives CDR1 MNHEY, CDR2 SVGAGI. Trimming took 7 bases from V and 4 from J, leaving 14 bases between them. The data derive from a study of blood T cell repertoires in COVID-19. Study-wide background: Acute and convalescent COVID-19 specimens originated in the United States, Italy and Spain. The cDNA or gDNA used as material had been derived from T cells, B-cell-depleted T cells, or PBMCs.

Assay: immunoSEQ multiplex PCR; the TCRdb copy retains only in-frame clones and omits some. The table lists around 200,000 clones, more than 75% of them singletons. V and J are TRBV6-5 and TRBJ2-1, with D possibly being TRBD2 (5 bases). The sample consisted of peripheral blood. The TCR sequence derives from an elderly woman with acute or convalescent COVID-19. The CDR3: CASIRREGYNEQFF. In nucleotides, the CDR3 is TGTGCCAGCATAAGGCGAGAGGGTTACAATGAGCAGTTCTTC.